The 27 T cell receptor beta chains below all came from one sample that was sequenced in a study of T cells in Graves' hyperthyroidism and ophthalmopathy. Regions amplified from RNA transcripts were the TCR beta CDR3 regions. First-round RT-PCR with HTBI primers amplified the TCR CDR3 region. TCRdb redid the calling of the multiplex PCR reads with MiXCR, one entry per CDR3 protein. This table has hundreds of thousands of distinct CDR3 sequences, nearly 20% appearing once. The sequencing sample was made of blood. The receptors derive from a man aged 40-50 years with Graves' ophthalmopathy.

The chain carries TRBV5-1 and TRBJ2-2; 10 nucleotides match TRBD2. Germline V gives CDR1 SGHRS, CDR2 YFSETQ. Trimming cost V 0 bases and J 0 bases; bases outside gene matches: 8. The CDR3 spans 19 residues. CDR3 DNA: TGCGCCAGCAGCTTGGCCGCTAGCGGGGGACGTTCGAACACCGGGGAGCTGTTTTTT. It is translated as CASSLAASGGRSNTGELFF.

This rearrangement joins TRBV18 to TRBJ2-7; a possible D gene is TRBD2 (6 bases). The CDR3 is made up of 14 amino acids. V shed 5 bases and J shed 3 bases, with 14 bases lying between them. In germline, CDR1 is KGHSH, CDR2 LQKENI. The CDR3 reads CASSTGDPGYEQYF. CDR3 DNA: TGTGCCAGCTCAACGGGGGATCCCGGCTACGAGCAGTACTTC.

This clonotype was counted between two and nine times. J is TRBJ2-5 and V is TRBV20-1; 8 nucleotides match TRBD2. CDR1 DFQATT and CDR2 SNEGSKA come from the germline V gene (reference sequence). Losses at the gene ends were 1 base for V and 1 base for J; bases not matched to a gene: 11. This CDR3 has 17 residues. The CDR3 region has the DNA TGCAGTGCTAGAGTAAGTGGGAGCGGGAGCTTCCAAGAGACCCAGTACTTC. The encoded protein is CSARVSGSGSFQETQYF.

V and J are TRBV4-2 and TRBJ2-7, with 8 bases aligning to TRBD2. Trimming at V came to 0 bases and at J to 4 bases, leaving 2 bases not matched to a gene. The V gene's germline CDR1 is LGHNA and CDR2 YNFKEQ. The CDR3 is made up of 14 amino acids. The CDR3 here is CASSQELAEYEQYF. The CDR3 DNA is TGTGCCAGCAGCCAAGAACTAGCGGAGTACGAGCAGTACTTC.

This clonotype was observed a few times. CDR3 amino acids: CASSSRGEETQYF. DNA of the CDR3: TGTGCCAGCAGTTCCCGCGGGGAAGAGACCCAGTACTTC. The gene calls are TRBV27 and TRBJ2-5, with a possible D match to TRBD2 (6 bases). The length of the CDR3 is 13 residues. CDR1 is MNHEY, CDR2 SMNVEV, per germline (reference sequence). V was cut by 4 bases and J by 3 bases, with 9 bases left in between.

The chain links TRBV30 to TRBJ2-3, with a weak D call TRBD2 (7 bases). The CDR3 is 14 amino acids. Germline V gene lookup returns CDR1 GTSNPN and CDR2 SVGIG (reference sequence). V was trimmed by 1 base and J by 5 bases, leaving 13 bases between them. The CDR3, as DNA: TGTGCCTGGAGTGAGGGGGGGCGGGGAGATACGCAGTATTTT. Translating it yields CAWSEGGRGDTQYF.

The chain combines TRBV29-1 with TRBJ2-4; the D gene is possibly TRBD1 (5 bases). CDR1 and CDR2 (germline): SQVTM, ANQGSEA. The CDR3 is made up of 14 amino acids. Deletions cut 7 bases from V and 0 bases from J, with 13 bases between. The CDR3 sequence: CSAATDKAKNIQYF. CDR3 nucleotides: TGCAGCGCTGCAACGGACAAAGCCAAAAACATTCAGTACTTC.

The chain carries TRBV12-3 or TRBV12-4 and TRBJ1-5; a weak D match, TRBD1 (6 bases). CDR3 length: 13 amino acids. Trimming cost V 5 bases and J 5 bases, with 10 bases left between them. CDR3 sequence: CASSTGRHQPQHF. The DNA for the CDR3 is TGTGCCAGCAGTACAGGGAGGCATCAGCCCCAGCATTTT.

This clonotype was found many times. The rearrangement links TRBV7-8 to TRBJ1-6, with D possibly being TRBD1 (6 bases). From germline, CDR1 is SGHVS and CDR2 FQNEAQ. Trimming took off 10 bases at V and 13 bases at J, with 23 bases between the two ends. The CDR3 loop spans 14 amino acids. This chain's CDR3 is CAIQLPGHAVPLHF. DNA of the CDR3: TGTGCCATTCAATTACCGGGACACGCAGTCCCCCTCCACTTT.

The chain employs TRBV5-1 and TRBJ1-1; D uncertain. Germline values: CDR1 SGHRS, CDR2 YFSETQ. The CDR3 is 13 amino acids. V was cut by 1 base and J by 7 bases, with 11 bases left in between. CDR3 nucleotides: TGCGCCAGCAGCTTGCTTCGGGAAAGTGAAGCTTTCTTT. It encodes CASSLLRESEAFF.

The rearrangement joins TRBV29-1 to TRBJ1-2; tentative D call: TRBD1 (5 bases). The germline gives CDR1 SQVTM, CDR2 ANQGSEA. The CDR3 has 15 residues. The V end lost 1 base, the J end lost 3 bases, and 15 bases lay between the germline ends. The CDR3 sequence: CSVEARGEEDYGYTF. The CDR3 DNA is TGCAGCGTTGAAGCCAGAGGGGAGGAAGACTATGGCTACACCTTC.

This clonotype was counted ten times or more. This chain links TRBV27 with TRBJ1-1; a weak D match, TRBD1 (6 bases). Germline assignment: CDR1 MNHEY and CDR2 SMNVEV (reference sequence). CDR3 length equals 13 residues. The V gene lost 6 bases and the J gene lost 6 bases, with 14 bases spanning the gap. The CDR3 DNA reads as TGTGCCAGCAGGACAGGAATTAGCGCTGAAGCTTTCTTT. It specifies CASRTGISAEAFF.

This clonotype was recorded at least ten times. This chain links TRBV20-1 with TRBJ2-3; D might be TRBD2 (5 bases). The CDR3 loop spans 14 amino acids. The V end was cut by 6 bases, the J end by 1 base, with 14 bases between. Per germline, CDR1 DFQATT and CDR2 SNEGSKA (reference sequence). The CDR3 nucleotides are TGCAGTGCAGAACCTAGCTTAGGCACAGATACGCAGTATTTT. Translated: CSAEPSLGTDTQYF.

The chain is built from TRBV10-3 and TRBJ1-5; D unclear. CDR1 and CDR2 (germline): ENHRY, SYGVKD. The CDR3 is 14 residues long. Trimming removed 6 bases at V and 2 bases at J, with 11 bases between. CDR3 DNA sequence: TGTGCCATCAGCTCCGAGAGAGGCAATCAGCCCCAGCATTTT. Amino acid sequence: CAISSERGNQPQHF.

This chain links TRBV15 with TRBJ2-7, with 9 bases aligning to TRBD1. The junction had 9 bases not matched to a gene; V was cut back by 5 bases and J by 4 bases. There are 15 residues in the CDR3. The germline V gene encodes CDR1 LNHNV and CDR2 YYDKDF (reference sequence). As DNA, the CDR3 is TGTGCCACCAGCTCCCGGGGGGACAGGGTGTACGAGCAGTACTTC. Translated, it gives CATSSRGDRVYEQYF.

Of note for this clonotype: Compared with germline, one end of the junction differs, possibly owing to a read error. The chain carries TRBV20-1 and TRBJ2-1; possibly TRBD2 for D (6 bases). CDR1 is DFQATT and CDR2 is SNEGSKA in the germline V gene (reference sequence). The CDR3 contains 15 residues. CDR3 sequence: CSAPAAGISYNEQLF. CDR3 sequence (DNA): TGCAGCGCCCCGGCCGCGGGGATCTCCTACAATGAGCAGCTCTTC.

In this sample, this clonotype turned up many times. The J gene is TRBJ2-1, the V gene TRBV2; 16 positions agree with TRBD2. Germline V gene sequence: CDR1 SNHLY, CDR2 FYNNEI. The V and J ends lost 5 bases and 0 bases, in that order; junction bases with no gene match: 10. The CDR3 runs 20 residues. The CDR3 reads CASSYAGLAGGLSSYNEQFF. CDR3 coding DNA: TGTGCCAGCAGTTATGCGGGACTAGCGGGGGGGCTTAGCTCCTACAATGAGCAGTTCTTC.

This sequence joins TRBV6-1 and TRBJ2-3; D is unclear. This CDR3 has 13 amino acids. Trimming left V 8 bases short and J 0 bases short, with 9 bases between. Germline-derived CDR1 and CDR2 are MNHNS and SASEGT. CDR3 sequence: CASRESSTDTQYF. As DNA, the CDR3 is TGTGCCAGCCGCGAATCTAGCACAGATACGCAGTATTTT.

The chain links TRBV5-1 to TRBJ1-4; D remains ambiguous. The CDR3 has 18 residues. V shed 5 bases and J shed 0 bases, with 20 bases lying between them. Germline lookup yields CDR1 SGHRS and CDR2 YFSETQ. The CDR3 loop reads CASRERTLETSTNEKLFF. The CDR3 DNA is TGCGCCAGCAGGGAAAGGACCCTCGAGACCTCAACTAATGAAAAACTGTTTTTT.

There are a few counts of this clonotype. The DNA for the CDR3 is TGTGCCAGCAGGCCTGCGTGGGATAATTCACCCCTCCACTTT. Translated: CASRPAWDNSPLHF. The chain recombines TRBV7-8 with TRBJ1-6; D is unclear. The germline CDR1 and CDR2 sequences are SGHVS and FQNEAQ. The CDR3 spans 14 residues. Deletions cut 6 bases from V and 5 bases from J, with 11 bases between.

The rearrangement joins TRBV9 to TRBJ2-7; D gene ambiguous. The germline V gene encodes CDR1 SGDLS and CDR2 YYNGEE. CDR3 length: 14 amino acids. Trimming removed 0 bases at V and 6 bases at J, with 13 bases between. This chain's CDR3 is CASSVGLTLGEQYF. In nucleotides, the CDR3 is TGTGCCAGCAGCGTAGGACTGACCCTTGGCGAGCAGTACTTC. The entire variable domain, with the rest obtained from reference TRBV9 and TRBJ2-7, is as follows: DSGVTQTPKHLITATGQRVTLRCSPRSGDLSVYWYQQSLDQGLQFLIQYYNGEERAKGNILERFSAQQFPDLHSELNLSSLELGDSALYFCASSVGLTLGEQYFGPGTRLTVT.

The chain links TRBV4-3 to TRBJ2-1, with a tentative D call TRBD2 (5 bases). This CDR3 contains 15 residues. V was trimmed by 0 bases and J by 5 bases, leaving 11 bases between them. Germline V gene sequence: CDR1 LGHNA, CDR2 YSLEER. CDR3 loop: CASSQDREPHNEQFF. The CDR3 DNA follows: TGCGCCAGCAGCCAAGATAGGGAGCCCCACAATGAGCAGTTCTTC.

This clonotype came up many times. The chain uses TRBV28 and TRBJ2-7; 7 nucleotides match TRBD2. V dropped 6 bases and J dropped 5; count of bases not matched to a gene: 7. CDR1 is MDHEN, CDR2 SYDVKM, per germline. The CDR3 runs 13 residues. The chain's CDR3 is CASRAGGLDEQYF. DNA of the CDR3: TGTGCCAGCAGGGCCGGGGGGTTGGACGAGCAGTACTTC.

The V call is TRBV9, the J call TRBJ1-5; D gene unclear. V was pared by 3 bases and J by 7 bases, with 17 bases between. The CDR3 loop spans 15 amino acids. The germline V gene encodes CDR1 SGDLS and CDR2 YYNGEE. CDR3 sequence: CASSGARLSGQPQHF. CDR3 in DNA: TGTGCCAGCAGCGGGGCGAGGCTCTCCGGACAGCCCCAGCATTTT.

The V call is TRBV6-2 or TRBV6-3, the J call TRBJ1-5, with unresolved D. Germline V CDR1 and CDR2: MNHEY, SVGEGT. The V gene lost 5 bases and the J gene lost 4 bases, with 15 bases spanning the gap. The CDR3 runs 15 residues. CDR3 nucleotides: TGTGCCAGCAGTAACGGGGTGGGTGAGAATCAGCCCCAGCATTTT. Translation gives CASSNGVGENQPQHF.

This clonotype was detected many times. The gene calls are TRBV7-2 and TRBJ2-7; D is undetermined. The CDR3 has 13 residues. With 1 base removed from V and 3 bases from J, the gap between germline ends came to 7 bases. CDR1 is SGHTA and CDR2 is FQGNSA in the germline V gene. As DNA, the CDR3 is TGTGCCAGCAGCTTAGGTCCGATCTACGAGCAGTACTTC. Protein product: CASSLGPIYEQYF.

This clonotype was recorded a few times. The rearrangement uses TRBV4-1 and TRBJ1-5; 7 bases match TRBD1. Germline assignment: CDR1 MGHRA and CDR2 YSYEKL. V lost 5 bases, J lost 5 bases, and 12 bases stayed unmatched. CDR3 length: 16 amino acids. The CDR3 DNA sequence: TGCGCCAGCAGCTTCTATCTGGGACAGCAGGATCAGCCCCAGCATTTT. Translated: CASSFYLGQQDQPQHF.